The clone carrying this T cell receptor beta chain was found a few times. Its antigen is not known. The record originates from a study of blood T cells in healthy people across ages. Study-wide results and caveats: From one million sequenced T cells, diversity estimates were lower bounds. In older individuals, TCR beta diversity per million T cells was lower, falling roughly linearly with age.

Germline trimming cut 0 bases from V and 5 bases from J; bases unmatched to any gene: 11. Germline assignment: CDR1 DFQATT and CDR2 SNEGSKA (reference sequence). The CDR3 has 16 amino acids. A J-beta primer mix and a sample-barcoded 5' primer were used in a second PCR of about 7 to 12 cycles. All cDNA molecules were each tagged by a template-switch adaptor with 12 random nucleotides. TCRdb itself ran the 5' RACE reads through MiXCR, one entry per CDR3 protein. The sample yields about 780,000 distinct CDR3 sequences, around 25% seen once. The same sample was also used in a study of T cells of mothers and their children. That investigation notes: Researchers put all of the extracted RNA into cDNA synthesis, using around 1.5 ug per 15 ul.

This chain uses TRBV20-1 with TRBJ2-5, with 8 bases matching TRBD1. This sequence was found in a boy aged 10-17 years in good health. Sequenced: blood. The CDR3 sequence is CSAREGGQVHLETQYF. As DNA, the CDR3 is TGCAGTGCTAGAGAAGGGGGACAGGTCCATCTCGAGACCCAGTACTTC.